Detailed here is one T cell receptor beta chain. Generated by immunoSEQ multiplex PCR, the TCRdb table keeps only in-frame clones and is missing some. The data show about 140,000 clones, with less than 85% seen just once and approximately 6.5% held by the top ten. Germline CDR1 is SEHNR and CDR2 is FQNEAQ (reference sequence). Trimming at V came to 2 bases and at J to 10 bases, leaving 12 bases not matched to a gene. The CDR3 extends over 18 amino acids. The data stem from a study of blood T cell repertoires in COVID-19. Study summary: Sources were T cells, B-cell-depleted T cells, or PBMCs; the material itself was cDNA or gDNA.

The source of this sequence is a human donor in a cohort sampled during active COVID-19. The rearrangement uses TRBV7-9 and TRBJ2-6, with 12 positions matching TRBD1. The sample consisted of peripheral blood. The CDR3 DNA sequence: TGTGCCAGCAGCTTAACACCCGGGACAGGGGGCTCCTTTAACGTCCTGACTTTC. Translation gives CASSLTPGTGGSFNVLTF.